This is a list of T cell receptor beta chains from one sample in a study of blood T cell repertoires in COVID-19. Here immunoSEQ multiplex PCR was the method, and the copy in TCRdb shows in-frame clones only, minus some. Found here are hundreds of thousands of clones, about 91% of them singletons; the top ten hold approximately 6.6%. Specimen: peripheral blood. The receptors come from a woman in her 30s who had recovered from COVID-19. The CDR3 runs from the conserved cysteine through the conserved F or W. Fields, in order: J gene, CDR3 length, D gene, V gene, clone size, CDR3 protein, CDR3 DNA. A D gene is named only where the DNA matches it firmly. Some rows mark clone size as missing; the rest say once, few, many or name a class of expanded clone.

TRBJ1-5,15,TRBD1,TRBV27,NA,CASSLRQGVDQPQHF,TGTGCCAGCAGTTTACGACAGGGGGTTGACCAGCCCCAGCATTTT
TRBJ1-1,15,NA,TRBV5-1,NA,CASSSIGGGNTEAFF,TGCGCCAGCAGCTCTATTGGGGGAGGGAACACTGAAGCTTTCTTT
TRBJ2-5,14,NA,TRBV5-1,NA,CASSLVSEGETQYF,TGCGCCAGCAGCTTGGTTTCTGAGGGAGAGACCCAGTACTTC
TRBJ2-1,15,TRBD1,TRBV19,NA,CASSKVTGAGHEQFF,TGTGCCAGTAGTAAGGTAACAGGGGCCGGCCATGAGCAGTTCTTC
TRBJ2-3,16,TRBD2,TRBV4-1,NA,CASSLRLAGGADTQYF,TGCGCCAGCAGCCTACGACTAGCGGGTGGGGCAGATACGCAGTATTTT
TRBJ2-1,14,TRBD2,TRBV9,NA,CASSEMAGGNEQFF,TGTGCCAGCAGCGAAATGGCGGGGGGCAATGAGCAGTTCTTC
TRBJ1-4,14,TRBD1,TRBV5-1,NA,CASSLTGDNEKLFF,TGCGCCAGCAGCTTGACAGGGGACAATGAAAAACTGTTTTTT
TRBJ1-2,12,TRBD1,TRBV28,NA,CASGGEINGYTF,TGTGCCTCAGGGGGCGAGATTAACGGCTACACCTTC
TRBJ2-3,17,TRBD1,TRBV19,NA,CASSLTLQGSSTDTQYF,TGTGCCAGTAGTCTAACATTACAGGGGAGTAGCACAGATACGCAGTATTTT
TRBJ1-1,13,NA,TRBV7-9,few,CASSLTGETEAFF,TGTGCCAGCAGCTTAACAGGTGAGACTGAAGCTTTCTTT
TRBJ2-1,14,TRBD2,TRBV7-2,NA,CASSTGLARNEQFF,TGTGCCAGCAGCACCGGACTAGCGCGCAATGAGCAGTTCTTC
TRBJ2-7,14,TRBD2,TRBV28,NA,CASRLAGGGDEQYF,TGTGCCAGCAGGCTAGCGGGGGGCGGGGACGAGCAGTACTTC
TRBJ2-2,13,NA,TRBV29-1,NA,CSVDDSRTGELFF,TGCAGCGTTGATGACAGTAGGACCGGGGAGCTGTTTTTT
TRBJ2-5,19,TRBD2,TRBV12-5,NA,CASGLVRLAGGHHQETQYF,TGTGCTAGTGGTTTGGTACGGCTAGCGGGGGGCCATCACCAAGAGACCCAGTACTTC
TRBJ1-2,14,NA,TRBV5-1,NA,CASSFPGLENGYTF,TGCGCCAGCAGCTTCCCGGGACTCGAAAATGGCTACACCTTC
TRBJ2-3,16,TRBD1,TRBV24-1,NA,CATSDQGTGGTDTQYF,TGTGCCACCAGTGATCAAGGGACAGGGGGAACAGATACGCAGTATTTT
TRBJ2-5,13,NA,TRBV7-6,NA,CASSLAREETQYF,TGTGCCAGCAGCTTAGCGAGAGAAGAGACCCAGTACTTC
TRBJ2-5,15,NA,TRBV19,once,CASSISLDRFETQYF,TGTGCCAGTAGTATAAGCCTCGACAGATTTGAGACCCAGTACTTC
TRBJ1-2,14,TRBD1,TRBV6-5,NA,CASTRDRGLYGYTF,TGTGCCAGCACCCGGGACAGGGGGCTTTATGGCTACACCTTC
TRBJ1-2,13,NA,TRBV28,NA,CASTLQRTDGYTF,TGTGCCAGCACCCTCCAGCGAACGGATGGCTACACCTTC
TRBJ2-2,18,TRBD1,TRBV7-3,once,CASSFPRTGGTNTGELFF,TGTGCCAGCAGCTTCCCCCGGACAGGGGGCACGAACACCGGGGAGCTGTTTTTT
TRBJ2-6,15,TRBD1,TRBV29-1,few,CSVSDRGSGANVLTF,TGCAGCGTCTCCGACAGGGGATCCGGGGCCAACGTCCTGACTTTC
TRBJ2-1,15,NA,TRBV6-5,NA,CASSPTRSSYNEQFF,TGTGCCAGCAGTCCGACTAGGAGCTCCTACAATGAGCAGTTCTTC
TRBJ2-5,14,NA,TRBV6-5,NA,CATNSLGGAETQYF,TGTGCCACAAACTCCTTGGGGGGGGCAGAGACCCAGTACTTC
TRBJ2-3,17,TRBD2,TRBV5-4,NA,CASSAPGGTSAPDTQYF,TGTGCCAGCAGCGCACCCGGCGGGACTAGCGCGCCAGATACGCAGTATTTT
TRBJ1-2,14,NA,TRBV28,NA,CASSLSGVNYGYTF,TGTGCCAGCAGTTTATCGGGGGTTAACTATGGCTACACCTTC
TRBJ1-2,15,TRBD1,TRBV9,NA,CASSPTGTVNYGYTF,TGTGCCAGTTCCCCGACCGGGACAGTTAACTATGGCTACACCTTC
TRBJ2-3,15,TRBD2,TRBV19,NA,CASSIYASGADTQYF,TGTGCCAGTAGTATTTACGCTAGCGGGGCAGATACGCAGTATTTT
TRBJ1-2,12,NA,TRBV6-6,NA,CASSTENYGYTF,TGTGCCAGCAGTACAGAAAACTATGGCTACACCTTC
TRBJ1-1,13,NA,TRBV27,NA,CASSPLRNTEAFF,TGTGCCAGCAGCCCACTGAGGAACACTGAAGCTTTCTTT
TRBJ1-1,13,NA,TRBV6-5,NA,CASRPQANTEAFF,TGTGCCAGCAGGCCACAGGCTAACACTGAAGCTTTCTTT
TRBJ2-7,13,TRBD2,TRBV2,once,CASQPGLADEQYF,TGTGCCAGCCAGCCGGGACTAGCGGACGAGCAGTACTTC
TRBJ1-5,17,TRBD1,TRBV27,NA,CASSGGQGARVGQPQHF,TGTGCCAGCAGTGGGGGACAGGGAGCAAGAGTAGGGCAGCCCCAGCATTTT
TRBJ1-1,13,NA,TRBV18,NA,CASSPREDTEAFF,TGTGCCAGCTCACCCAGGGAGGACACTGAAGCTTTCTTT
TRBJ2-3,16,TRBD1,TRBV5-4,NA,CASTLPAGQGTDTQYF,TGTGCCAGCACCCTCCCGGCCGGACAGGGTACAGATACGCAGTATTTT
TRBJ1-5,18,TRBD1,TRBV23-1,once,CASSLGTGTENGNQPQHF,TGCGCCAGCAGTCTTGGGACAGGGACGGAGAATGGCAATCAGCCCCAGCATTTT
TRBJ2-5,15,TRBD1,TRBV6-8,NA,CASTKGQGKQETQYF,TGTGCCAGCACCAAGGGACAGGGTAAACAAGAGACCCAGTACTTC
TRBJ2-5,14,NA,TRBV9,once,CASSVASNTETQYF,TGTGCCAGCAGCGTAGCTAGTAACACAGAGACCCAGTACTTC
TRBJ1-2,12,NA,TRBV12-3/TRBV12-4,NA,CASSGGGYGYTF,TGTGCCAGCAGTGGTGGGGGGTATGGCTACACCTTC
TRBJ2-7,15,TRBD1,TRBV7-8,NA,CASSPRTGGAYEQYF,TGTGCCAGCAGCCCCCGGACAGGGGGAGCGTACGAGCAGTACTTC
TRBJ2-1,15,TRBD2,TRBV5-1,NA,CASSSSAGESNEQFF,TGCGCCAGCAGCAGTTCCGCGGGGGAGAGCAATGAGCAGTTCTTC
TRBJ1-1,11,NA,TRBV10-3,NA,CAIKGDTEAFF,TGTGCCATCAAGGGGGACACTGAAGCTTTCTTT
TRBJ2-7,15,NA,TRBV4-1,NA,CASSQGARGPYEQYF,TGCGCCAGCAGCCAAGGTGCCAGGGGACCCTACGAGCAGTACTTC
TRBJ2-3,17,TRBD2,TRBV28,NA,CASSLWTSGVATDTQYF,TGTGCCAGCAGTTTATGGACTAGCGGGGTAGCCACAGATACGCAGTATTTT
TRBJ2-3,13,TRBD2,TRBV7-9,NA,CAGGGTHTDTQYF,TGTGCCGGCGGGGGGACCCACACAGATACGCAGTATTTT
TRBJ1-1,13,NA,TRBV6-5,NA,CAVCDGGLDEAFF,TGTGCCGTGTGTGACGGAGGATTAGATGAAGCTTTCTTT
TRBJ2-7,16,TRBD1,TRBV7-8,few,CASSQGVRTGGYEQYF,TGTGCCAGCAGCCAAGGGGTGCGGACAGGGGGGTACGAGCAGTACTTC
TRBJ2-7,15,TRBD1,TRBV28,NA,CASSFSLTGVYEQYF,TGTGCCAGCAGTTTCAGTTTGACAGGGGTTTACGAGCAGTACTTC
TRBJ1-4,16,TRBD1,TRBV4-3,NA,CASSQRPGQLYEKLFF,TGCGCCAGCAGCCAGCGACCGGGACAGCTCTATGAAAAACTGTTTTTT
TRBJ1-2,16,TRBD1,TRBV18,many,CASSPLDRGSNYGYTF,TGTGCCAGCTCACCACTGGACAGGGGATCTAACTATGGCTACACCTTC
TRBJ2-1,19,TRBD1,TRBV7-2,few,CASSLRDRASLGSYNEQFF,TGTGCCAGCAGCTTAAGGGACAGGGCTAGCTTGGGCTCCTACAATGAGCAGTTCTTC
TRBJ2-3,16,NA,TRBV4-1,NA,CASRGREGALADTQYF,TGCGCCAGCAGGGGACGGGAGGGGGCCTTGGCAGATACGCAGTATTTT
TRBJ1-1,12,TRBD1,TRBV12-3/TRBV12-4,NA,CASTSGGTEAFF,TGTGCCAGCACCTCAGGGGGCACTGAAGCTTTCTTT